This TCR beta chain was sequenced for a study of T cell responses to AZD1222 COVID-19 vaccine. TCRdb's copy holds only in-frame clones and misses some; the assay was immunoSEQ multiplex PCR. This sample has around 110,000 clones, with 70% to 90% found just once. This CDR3 region has 16 residues. J gave up 3 bases and V 5 bases, and 13 bases lay outside the gene matches. Germline lookup yields CDR1 SGDLS and CDR2 YYNGEE. The chain uses TRBV9 and TRBJ1-1; 7 positions agree with TRBD1. This material consisted of peripheral blood, taken on day 0 of MenACWY control vaccination. This sequence was found in an adult in good health. CDR3: CASRLKQPGGDTEAFF. Here the CDR3 DNA reads TGTGCCAGCAGACTCAAACAACCAGGGGGAGACACTGAAGCTTTCTTT.